The 23 T cell receptor beta chains reported below all come from one sample, sequenced in a study of cytomegalovirus exposure and HLA in healthy donors. The PCR made use of 60 Vbeta and 13 Jbeta primers. Using immunoSEQ multiplex PCR, the repertoire was profiled, and TCRdb retains in-frame clones only, with some absent. The table shows hundreds of thousands of clones, with 65% to 85% occurring only once. Sequenced material: PBMCs. The receptors derive from a man aged 25-45 years in good health and CMV-seronegative.

The chain links TRBV7-8 to TRBJ2-7; D is perhaps TRBD2 (5 bases). Germline V CDR1 and CDR2: SGHVS, FQNEAQ. The CDR3 loop spans 15 amino acids. Trimming removed 5 bases from V and 3 bases from J, with 17 bases in between. CDR3 sequence reads: CASSPDGARGYEQYF. The CDR3 nucleotides read TGTGCCAGCAGCCCAGACGGAGCCCGGGGCTACGAGCAGTACTTC.

The V call is TRBV29-1, the J call TRBJ2-5; D call uncertain. This CDR3 spans 10 amino acids. Germline lookup yields CDR1 SQVTM and CDR2 ANQGSEA. Deletions cut 6 bases from V and 1 base from J, with 3 bases between. The CDR3, as DNA: TGCAGCGTCTTCCAAGAGACCCAGTACTTC. This encodes CSVFQETQYF.

V gene TRBV2 combines with J gene TRBJ2-1, with D perhaps matching TRBD2 (5 bases). V was cut by 9 bases and J by 5 bases, with 14 bases left in between. Germline CDR1 is SNHLY and CDR2 is FYNNEI. The CDR3 is 13 residues long. CDR3 DNA sequence: TGTGCCAGTACTCGCCCCGGGGACAATGAGCAGTTCTTC. Residues: CASTRPGDNEQFF.

This chain links TRBV11-2 with TRBJ2-7, with D unresolved. Germline V gene data show CDR1 as SGHAT and CDR2 as FQNNGV. V was pared by 0 bases and J by 2 bases, with 11 bases between. This CDR3 has 15 amino acids. Here the CDR3 reads CASSLDSAKAYEQYF. In DNA form, the CDR3 reads TGTGCCAGCAGCTTAGATTCTGCTAAAGCCTACGAGCAGTACTTC.

This clone was found a few times. The chain has TRBV12-5 and TRBJ1-6; D remains ambiguous. The CDR3 runs to 12 residues. The V and J ends lost 1 base and 10 bases respectively, with 5 bases between them. Germline CDR1 and CDR2: LGHNT and FRNRAP. The CDR3 DNA follows: TGTGCTAGTGGTTTGGACCTATCACCCCTCCACTTT. It is translated as CASGLDLSPLHF.

This rearrangement joins TRBV5-1 to TRBJ2-5; 9 nucleotides line up with TRBD2. The CDR3 is 19 residues long. The V gene end was trimmed by 4 bases and the J gene end by 5 bases; junction bases not matched to a gene: 21. Germline CDR1 SGHRS, CDR2 YFSETQ. This CDR3 reads CASSHLGVSSGGPRETQYF. The CDR3 DNA reads TGCGCCAGCAGCCACCTGGGAGTATCCAGCGGGGGGCCGAGGGAGACCCAGTACTTC.

The J gene is TRBJ1-4, the V gene TRBV28, with 8 bases aligning to TRBD1. Germline-derived CDR1 and CDR2 are MDHEN and SYDVKM. The CDR3 is 15 amino acids. V was pared by 6 bases and J by 3 bases, with 6 bases of the junction left unmatched. DNA for the CDR3: TGTGCCAGCAGCAATACAGGGGGAGCTAATGAAAAACTGTTTTTT. This codes for CASSNTGGANEKLFF.

The DNA of the CDR3 is TGTGCCAGCAGCCGAACCCCGGGAACACTTCTCCACTTT. It translates to CASSRTPGTLLHF. V gene TRBV6-1 combines with J gene TRBJ1-6, with unresolved D. V lost 6 bases and J 16 bases, leaving 19 bases between the germline ends. Germline V gene sequence: CDR1 MNHNS, CDR2 SASEGT. The CDR3 has 13 residues.

About this clone: This CDR3 is also generated by other DNA sequences in the sample. The rearrangement joins TRBV6-1 to TRBJ2-7; 12 nucleotides line up with TRBD2. This CDR3 has 15 amino acids. V dropped 4 bases and J dropped 7; count of bases not matched to a gene: 8. The V gene's germline CDR1 is MNHNS and CDR2 SASEGT. CDR3 sequence (DNA): TGTGCCAGCAGTGGACTAGCGGGGGCCGCTTATGAGCAGTACTTC. This codes for CASSGLAGAAYEQYF.

This chain uses TRBV18 with TRBJ2-7; D is ambiguous. V shed 0 bases and J shed 0 bases, with 9 bases lying between them. Per the germline V gene, CDR1 is KGHSH and CDR2 is LQKENI. This CDR3 contains 15 residues. In DNA, the CDR3 is TGTGCCAGCTCACCACCGCGTCCGAGCTCCTACGAGCAGTACTTC. Protein sequence: CASSPPRPSSYEQYF.

The CDR3 here is CASPLGTANTGELFF. In DNA form, the CDR3 reads TGTGCCAGCCCCCTGGGGACAGCGAACACCGGGGAGCTGTTTTTT. The J gene is TRBJ2-2, the V gene TRBV7-9; 7 bases map to TRBD1. J lost 0 bases, V lost 8 bases, and 6 bases had no gene match. Germline CDR1 is SEHNR and CDR2 is FQNEAQ (reference sequence). The CDR3 contains 15 residues.

The chain is built from TRBV28 and TRBJ2-7; 7 nucleotides match TRBD1. The CDR3 covers 13 residues. The V segment lost 4 bases and the J segment 2 bases; nucleotides outside the gene matches: 2. Germline lookup yields CDR1 MDHEN and CDR2 SYDVKM. CDR3 region: CASSYRGAYEQYF. As DNA, the CDR3 is TGTGCCAGCAGTTACAGGGGCGCCTACGAGCAGTACTTC.

V is TRBV27 and J is TRBJ1-6; 7 nucleotides align to TRBD1. This CDR3 has 15 residues. V lost 0 bases, J lost 7 bases, and 3 bases stayed unmatched. The germline V gene encodes CDR1 MNHEY and CDR2 SMNVEV (reference sequence). CDR3 residues: CASSLSTGLNSPLHF. The CDR3, as DNA: TGTGCCAGCAGTTTATCGACAGGGTTGAATTCACCCCTCCACTTT.

The CDR3 sequence: CASSTGQGSSPLHF. CDR3 bases: TGTGCCAGTAGTACCGGACAGGGTAGTTCACCCCTCCACTTT. The V and J genes are TRBV19 and TRBJ1-6; 8 bases align to TRBD1. Per germline, CDR1 LNHDA and CDR2 SQIVND (reference sequence). The CDR3 extends over 14 amino acids. V shed 4 bases, J shed 9 bases, and the junction held 5 bases outside the gene matches.

CDR3: CASSIGGLGYNEQFF. CDR3 bases: TGTGCCAGTAGTATAGGCGGACTAGGGTACAATGAGCAGTTCTTC. The V call is TRBV19, the J call TRBJ2-1, with 7 nucleotides matching TRBD2. The CDR3 loop spans 15 amino acids. Germline V CDR1 and CDR2: LNHDA, SQIVND (reference sequence). V trimming: 1 base; J trimming: 4 bases; junction bases outside the gene matches: 4.

This sequence joins TRBV11-2 and TRBJ2-5; a weak D match, TRBD2 (7 bases). V was clipped by 1 base and J by 5 bases, with 14 bases between them. The CDR3 runs to 15 residues. Germline V gene lookup returns CDR1 SGHAT and CDR2 FQNNGV. The CDR3 region is CASSLGWGGRETQYF. CDR3 nucleotide sequence: TGTGCCAGCAGCTTAGGTTGGGGGGGCAGGGAGACCCAGTACTTC.

V and J are TRBV11-2 and TRBJ2-4, with TRBD2 as a possible D gene (5 bases). The ends were cut back, 0 bases at V and 0 bases at J, with 12 bases in the middle. The CDR3 length is 17 residues. Germline-derived CDR1 and CDR2 are SGHAT and FQNNGV. The CDR3 sequence is CASSLDRRILAKNIQYF. The CDR3 DNA follows: TGTGCCAGCAGCTTAGATCGGAGGATTCTAGCCAAAAACATTCAGTACTTC.

The chain couples TRBV5-6 to TRBJ2-7; 11 bases align to TRBD1. This CDR3 contains 15 residues. The junction had 11 bases not matched to a gene; V was cut back by 4 bases and J by 8 bases. CDR1 is SGHDT, CDR2 YYEEEE, per germline. This CDR3 reads CASSVFRDRGFKQYF. The CDR3, as DNA: TGTGCCAGCAGCGTATTCCGGGACAGGGGGTTCAAGCAGTACTTC.

The chain is built from TRBV7-2 and TRBJ2-5; TRBD1 agrees at 7 bases. CDR3 length: 16 amino acids. With 1 base clipped from V and 2 bases from J, the junction kept 7 bases outside the gene matches. Germline V gene data show CDR1 as SGHTA and CDR2 as FQGNSA. CDR3 sequence reads: CASSLDSTGVQETQYF. CDR3 bases: TGTGCCAGCAGCTTAGACAGTACAGGGGTACAAGAGACCCAGTACTTC.

The gene calls are TRBV7-9 and TRBJ1-1; no reliable D call. CDR3 length: 16 residues. Germline CDR1 SEHNR, CDR2 FQNEAQ (reference sequence). V lost 5 bases to trimming and J lost 1 base, with 17 bases between them. For the CDR3, the DNA is TGTGCCAGCAGCACCCCCTTGAGATCTCAGAACACTGAAGCTTTCTTT. Translation gives CASSTPLRSQNTEAFF.

V and J are TRBV2 and TRBJ1-1; TRBD1 might be the D (5 bases). The CDR3 length is 17 residues. Germline V gene data show CDR1 as SNHLY and CDR2 as FYNNEI. Trimming left V 3 bases short and J 3 bases short, with 20 bases between. CDR3 loop: CASSERRWGGGDTEAFF. In DNA, the CDR3 is TGTGCCAGCAGTGAGAGGAGGTGGGGAGGAGGGGACACTGAAGCTTTCTTT.

Remarks on this clone: Other DNA sequences within the sample encode an identical CDR3. V and J are TRBV25-1 and TRBJ1-1; D is unclear. Germline V lookup: CDR1 MGHDK, CDR2 SYGVNS. The CDR3 is 15 residues long. The V end was cut by 2 bases, the J end by 0 bases, with 10 bases between. In nucleotides, the CDR3 is TGTGCCAGCAGTGAAACCGGGATTTTGAACACTGAAGCTTTCTTT. This codes for CASSETGILNTEAFF.

This sequence joins TRBV9 and TRBJ2-7, with 7 bases fitting TRBD2. Germline assignment: CDR1 SGDLS and CDR2 YYNGEE. The CDR3 consists of 14 residues. The V segment lost 3 bases and the J segment 1 base; nucleotides outside the gene matches: 4. The DNA of the CDR3 is TGTGCCAGCAGCGCCGGGGAGGGGTCCTACGAGCAGTACTTC. Translating gives CASSAGEGSYEQYF.